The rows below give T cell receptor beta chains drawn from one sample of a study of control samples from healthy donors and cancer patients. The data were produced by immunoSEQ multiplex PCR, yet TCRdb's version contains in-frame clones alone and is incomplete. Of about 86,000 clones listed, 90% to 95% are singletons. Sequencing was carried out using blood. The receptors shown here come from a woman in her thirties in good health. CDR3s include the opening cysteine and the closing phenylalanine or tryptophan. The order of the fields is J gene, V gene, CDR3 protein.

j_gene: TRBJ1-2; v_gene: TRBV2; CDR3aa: CAAGGGGGYTF
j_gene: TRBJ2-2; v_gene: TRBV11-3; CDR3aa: CASSLSIAGELFF
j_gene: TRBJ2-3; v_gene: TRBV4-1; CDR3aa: CASSQDQLSTDTQYF
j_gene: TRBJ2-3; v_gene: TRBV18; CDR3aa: CASSFTDTQYF
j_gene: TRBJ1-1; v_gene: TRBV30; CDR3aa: CAWSVVYTEAFF
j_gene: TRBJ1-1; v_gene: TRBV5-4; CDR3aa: CASSLESVSEAFF
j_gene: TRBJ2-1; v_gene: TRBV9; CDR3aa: CASSVDGNEQFF
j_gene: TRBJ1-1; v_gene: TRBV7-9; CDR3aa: CASSLDGGFLVSAFF
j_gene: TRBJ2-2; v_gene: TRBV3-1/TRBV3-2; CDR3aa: CASSQGPGQGYTGELFF
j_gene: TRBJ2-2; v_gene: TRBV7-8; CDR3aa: CASNPRGWDTGELFF
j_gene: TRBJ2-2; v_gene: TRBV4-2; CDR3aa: CASSQVRLAGTGELFF
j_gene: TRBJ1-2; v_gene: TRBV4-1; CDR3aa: CASSQARGDYGYTF
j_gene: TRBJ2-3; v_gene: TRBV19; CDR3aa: CASSSDRGRPDTQYF
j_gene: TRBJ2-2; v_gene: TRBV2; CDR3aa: CASSARGALSPGELFF
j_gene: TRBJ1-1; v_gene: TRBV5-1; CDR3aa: CASSFRGLETEAFF
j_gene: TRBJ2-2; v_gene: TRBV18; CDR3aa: CASSPAGPSGNTGELFF
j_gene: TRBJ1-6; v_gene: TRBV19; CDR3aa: CASKVSGGHYNSPLHF
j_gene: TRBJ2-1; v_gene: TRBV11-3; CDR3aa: CASSLDFGATVYNEQFF
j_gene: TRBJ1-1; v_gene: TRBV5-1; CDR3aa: CASSTGHGSMNTEAFF
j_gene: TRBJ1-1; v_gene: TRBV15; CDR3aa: CATSRGTGNQGAEAFF
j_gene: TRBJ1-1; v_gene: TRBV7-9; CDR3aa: CASSYSGGVRGNTEAFF
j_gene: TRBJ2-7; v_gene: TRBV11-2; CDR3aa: CASSRLAGGAYEQYF
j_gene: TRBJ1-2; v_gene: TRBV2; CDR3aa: CASSVGQGVGYGYTF
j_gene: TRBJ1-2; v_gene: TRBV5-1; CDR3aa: CASGGPFNYGYTF
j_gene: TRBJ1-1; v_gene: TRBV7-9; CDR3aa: CASSLGSPKITEAFF
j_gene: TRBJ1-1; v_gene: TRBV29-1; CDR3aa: CSGRQNTEAFF
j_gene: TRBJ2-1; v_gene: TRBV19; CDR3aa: CASSMGSSGNNEQFF
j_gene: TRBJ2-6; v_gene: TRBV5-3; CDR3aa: CARSLYPYRRDRACSGANVLTF
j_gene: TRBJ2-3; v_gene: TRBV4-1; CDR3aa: CASSHPRRNTQYF
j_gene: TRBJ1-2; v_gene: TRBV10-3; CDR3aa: CAISDYPGQNGYTF
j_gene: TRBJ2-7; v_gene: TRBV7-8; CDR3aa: CASTKNAGTGPLEQYF
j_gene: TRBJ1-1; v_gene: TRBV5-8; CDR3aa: CASSLGGRAAFF
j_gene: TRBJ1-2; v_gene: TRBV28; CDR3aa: CASSFEAVKSYGYTF
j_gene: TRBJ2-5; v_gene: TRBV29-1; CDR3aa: CSVDGSRGGPPETQYF
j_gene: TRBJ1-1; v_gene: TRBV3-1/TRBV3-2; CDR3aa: CASSPMGILTEAFF
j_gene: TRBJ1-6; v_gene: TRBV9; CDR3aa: CASSVGDWGHNSPLHF
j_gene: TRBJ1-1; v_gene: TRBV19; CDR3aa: CASSIGSILGTEAFF
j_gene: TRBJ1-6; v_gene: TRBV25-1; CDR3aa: CASQPSDTVAPLHF
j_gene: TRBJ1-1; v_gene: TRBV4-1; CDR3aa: CASSQNAQISGAFF
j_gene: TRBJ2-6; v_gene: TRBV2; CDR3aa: CASSQGALNVLTF
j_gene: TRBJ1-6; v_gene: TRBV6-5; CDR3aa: CASRGKLNSPLHF
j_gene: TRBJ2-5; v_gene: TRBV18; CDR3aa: CASSPPNAQETQYF
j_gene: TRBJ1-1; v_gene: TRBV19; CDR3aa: CASSSQVRGEAFF
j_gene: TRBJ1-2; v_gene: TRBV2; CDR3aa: CASSLGRNYGYTF
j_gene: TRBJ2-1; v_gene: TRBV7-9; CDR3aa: CASSSTFPFNEQFF
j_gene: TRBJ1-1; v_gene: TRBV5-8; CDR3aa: CASSSGQGSTEAFF